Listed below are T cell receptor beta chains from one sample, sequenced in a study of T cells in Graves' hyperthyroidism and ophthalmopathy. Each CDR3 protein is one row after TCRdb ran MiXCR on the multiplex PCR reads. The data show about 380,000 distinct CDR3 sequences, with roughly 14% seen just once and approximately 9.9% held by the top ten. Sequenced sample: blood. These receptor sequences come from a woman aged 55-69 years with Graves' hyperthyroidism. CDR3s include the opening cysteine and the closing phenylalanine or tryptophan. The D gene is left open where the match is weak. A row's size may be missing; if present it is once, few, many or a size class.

CDR3aa: CASSGGTSGRFEQFF
CDR3nt: TGTGCCAGCAGTGGTGGGACTAGCGGGCGTTTTGAGCAGTTCTTC
v_gene: TRBV2
d_gene: TRBD2
abundance: .
j_gene: TRBJ2-1

CDR3aa: CASNLPGGPTDTQYF
CDR3nt: TGTGCCAGCAATCTTCCGGGAGGGCCTACAGATACGCAGTATTTT
v_gene: TRBV2
d_gene: TRBD2
abundance: many
j_gene: TRBJ2-3

CDR3aa: CAISYNAGADTQYF
CDR3nt: TGTGCCATCAGTTATAATGCTGGCGCAGATACGCAGTATTTT
v_gene: TRBV10-3
d_gene: .
abundance: few
j_gene: TRBJ2-3

CDR3aa: CASSTEGGTEAFF
CDR3nt: TGTGCCAGCAGTACCGAGGGTGGAACTGAAGCTTTCTTT
v_gene: TRBV27
d_gene: .
abundance: many
j_gene: TRBJ1-1

CDR3aa: CASRPGGDEQYF
CDR3nt: TGCGCCAGCAGACCTGGAGGCGACGAGCAGTACTTC
v_gene: TRBV10-2
d_gene: .
abundance: few
j_gene: TRBJ2-7

CDR3aa: CASSQMDRGSHEQYF
CDR3nt: TGTGCCAGCAGTCAAATGGACAGGGGTAGCCACGAGCAGTACTTC
v_gene: TRBV12-3/TRBV12-4
d_gene: TRBD1
abundance: many
j_gene: TRBJ2-7

CDR3aa: CASSPWASNQPQHF
CDR3nt: TGTGCCAGCTCACCCTGGGCTAGCAATCAGCCCCAGCATTTT
v_gene: TRBV18
d_gene: .
abundance: many
j_gene: TRBJ1-5

CDR3aa: CASSTVSSYNEQFF
CDR3nt: TGTGCCAGTAGTACGGTAAGCTCCTACAATGAGCAGTTCTTC
v_gene: TRBV19
d_gene: .
abundance: few
j_gene: TRBJ2-1

CDR3aa: CASSQLTRRLAGVPSYNEQFF
CDR3nt: TGTGCCAGCAGCCAACTAACCCGGCGGCTAGCGGGAGTCCCCTCCTACAATGAGCAGTTCTTC
v_gene: TRBV3-1
d_gene: TRBD2
abundance: few
j_gene: TRBJ2-1

CDR3aa: CASSPGSGTGGSGNTIYF
CDR3nt: TGTGCCAGCTCACCGGGTTCCGGGACAGGGGGTTCTGGAAACACCATATATTTT
v_gene: TRBV18
d_gene: TRBD1
abundance: .
j_gene: TRBJ1-3

CDR3aa: CASSIGGGPAGEQFF
CDR3nt: TGTGCCAGTAGTATTGGGGGAGGGCCGGCGGGTGAGCAGTTCTTC
v_gene: TRBV19
d_gene: TRBD2
abundance: many
j_gene: TRBJ2-1

CDR3aa: CASAFRVAENTEAFF
CDR3nt: TGTGCTAGTGCCTTTAGGGTAGCGGAGAACACTGAAGCTTTCTTT
v_gene: TRBV12-5
d_gene: .
abundance: many
j_gene: TRBJ1-1

CDR3aa: CASSLRSGSAYDQYF
CDR3nt: TGTGCCAGCAGCTTAAGAAGCGGGAGCGCCTACGATCAGTACTTC
v_gene: TRBV7-9
d_gene: TRBD2
abundance: .
j_gene: TRBJ2-7

CDR3aa: CASSLDADVLTF
CDR3nt: TGTGCCAGTAGTTTGGACGCGGACGTCCTGACTTTC
v_gene: TRBV19
d_gene: .
abundance: .
j_gene: TRBJ2-6

CDR3aa: CASSLWTTNTDTQYF
CDR3nt: TGTGCCAGCAGCTTGTGGACAACTAACACAGATACGCAGTATTTT
v_gene: TRBV7-9
d_gene: .
abundance: few
j_gene: TRBJ2-3

CDR3aa: CSAAGTGPYEQYF
CDR3nt: TGCAGTGCAGCCGGGACAGGGCCCTACGAGCAGTACTTC
v_gene: TRBV20-1
d_gene: TRBD1
abundance: .
j_gene: TRBJ2-7

CDR3aa: CASSAGAITDPYNEQFF
CDR3nt: TGTGCCAGCAGCGCCGGGGCGATAACGGACCCCTACAATGAGCAGTTCTTC
v_gene: TRBV2
d_gene: .
abundance: .
j_gene: TRBJ2-1

CDR3aa: CASSSPPALAGGGDEQFF
CDR3nt: TGTGCCAGTAGTAGCCCCCCGGCGCTAGCGGGAGGAGGGGATGAGCAGTTCTTC
v_gene: TRBV19
d_gene: TRBD2
abundance: .
j_gene: TRBJ2-1

CDR3aa: CASSYIQGPYEQYF
CDR3nt: TGTGCCAGCAGTTATATACAGGGACCCTACGAGCAGTACTTC
v_gene: TRBV6-2/TRBV6-3
d_gene: .
abundance: .
j_gene: TRBJ2-7

CDR3aa: CASSLRDQPLPSLETQYF
CDR3nt: TGTGCCAGCAGCTTACGGGACCAGCCCCTCCCTTCCCTAGAGACCCAGTACTTC
v_gene: TRBV11-3
d_gene: .
abundance: many
j_gene: TRBJ2-5

CDR3aa: CASSPRASGGHIQYF
CDR3nt: TGTGCCAGCAGCCCAAGAGCTTCAGGTGGACACATTCAGTACTTC
v_gene: TRBV11-3
d_gene: .
abundance: many
j_gene: TRBJ2-4

CDR3aa: CATSDAGLAGDNEQFF
CDR3nt: TGTGCCACCAGTGATGCTGGACTAGCGGGGGACAATGAGCAGTTCTTC
v_gene: TRBV24-1
d_gene: TRBD2
abundance: many
j_gene: TRBJ2-1

CDR3aa: CASSRQGWGDNEQFF
CDR3nt: TGTGCCAGCAGTCGACAGGGGTGGGGAGACAATGAGCAGTTCTTC
v_gene: TRBV6-9
d_gene: TRBD1
abundance: .
j_gene: TRBJ2-1